These 16 T cell receptor beta chains came from one sample sequenced in a study of blood T cell repertoires in COVID-19. Profiled with immunoSEQ multiplex PCR; TCRdb holds only in-frame clones, not every one. The sample lists about 250,000 clones; about 85% were seen once. The sequenced sample consisted of peripheral blood. The receptors were gathered from a young man with active or convalescent COVID-19.

This clone appeared a single time. The chain carries TRBV6-2 or TRBV6-3 and TRBJ1-5; TRBD1 agrees at 10 bases. V lost 5 bases to trimming and J lost 7 bases; unmatched junction nucleotides: 8. Germline V gene data show CDR1 as MNHEY and CDR2 as SVGEGT. The CDR3 runs 15 residues. The CDR3 here is CASSSSTGGFQPQHF. In DNA, the CDR3 is TGTGCCAGCAGTAGCTCGACAGGGGGCTTCCAGCCCCAGCATTTT.

As DNA, the CDR3 is TGTGCCAGCAGCCAATTACAGGGGGCCGGGGAGCTGTTTTTT. As protein: CASSQLQGAGELFF. The chain couples TRBV2 to TRBJ2-2; 8 bases line up with TRBD1. Germline V gives CDR1 SNHLY, CDR2 FYNNEI. V trimming: 6 bases; J trimming: 6 bases; junction bases outside the gene matches: 6. The CDR3 runs to 14 residues.

The chain employs TRBV5-4 and TRBJ2-1; TRBD2 agrees at 10 bases. The length of the CDR3 is 15 residues. The junction had 6 bases not matched to a gene; V was cut back by 4 bases and J by 5 bases. Germline V gives CDR1 SGHNT, CDR2 YYREEE (reference sequence). The CDR3 protein is CASSHGTSEDNEQFF. CDR3 sequence (DNA): TGTGCCAGCAGCCACGGGACTAGCGAGGACAATGAGCAGTTCTTC.

The rearrangement uses TRBV27 and TRBJ2-3, with 8 positions matching TRBD1. The germline CDR1 and CDR2 sequences are MNHEY and SMNVEV (reference sequence). CDR3 length equals 16 residues. After removal of 2 bases from V and 0 bases from J, the junction contained 4 bases not matched to a gene. The CDR3 bases are TGTGCCAGCAGTTTACCCGACAGGGGAAGCACAGATACGCAGTATTTT. Protein: CASSLPDRGSTDTQYF.

V and J are TRBV7-3 and TRBJ2-7; 13 nucleotides match TRBD2. The CDR3 extends over 17 amino acids. Germline lookup yields CDR1 SGHTA and CDR2 FQGTGA. The ends lost 4 bases at V and 1 base at J; junction bases unmatched: 7. CDR3 bases: TGTGCCAGCAGCTCGACCGGACTAGCGGGGGATTCCTACGAGCAGTACTTC. This encodes CASSSTGLAGDSYEQYF. The whole variable domain, filled in from reference TRBV7-3 and TRBJ2-7, reads GAGVSQTPSNKVTEKGKYVELRCDPISGHTALYWYRQSLGQGPEFLIYFQGTGAADDSGLPNDRFFAVRPEGSVSTLKIQRTERGDSAVYLCASSSTGLAGDSYEQYFGPGTRLTVT.

This clone was seen more than once but under ten times. As DNA, the CDR3 is TGTGCCAGCAGCCCAACGAGGGGGGGCACCATATATTTT. Translating it yields CASSPTRGGTIYF. This rearrangement joins TRBV7-6 to TRBJ1-3; maybe TRBD1 (6 bases). CDR1 and CDR2 from the germline V gene are SGHVS and FNYEAQ. The V gene lost 5 bases and the J gene lost 9 bases, with 14 bases spanning the gap. CDR3 size: 13 residues.

The rearrangement links TRBV6-2 or TRBV6-3 to TRBJ2-7, with a tentative D call TRBD1 (7 bases). Germline values: CDR1 MNHEY, CDR2 SVGEGT. Trimming removed 6 bases at V and 8 bases at J, with 38 bases between. The CDR3 consists of 20 residues. The CDR3 DNA sequence: TGTGCCAGCAGCCAAGATCAACAGGGGAGGTGGGAGGCCAAGGTGGTACAGCAGTACTTC. Amino acids: CASSQDQQGRWEAKVVQQYF.

This sequence joins TRBV5-1 and TRBJ2-1; 9 nucleotides align to TRBD2. This CDR3 region has 15 residues. V shed 0 bases and J 7 bases; nucleotides not matched to a gene: 5. CDR1 is SGHRS, CDR2 YFSETQ, per germline. CDR3 amino acids: CASSLDQLAGNEQFF. CDR3 sequence (DNA): TGCGCCAGCAGCTTGGATCAGCTAGCGGGAAATGAGCAGTTCTTC.

The CDR3 DNA reads TGTGCCAGTAGTATAGGCGGGGGGGTGTCAGATACGCAGTATTTT. Its translation: CASSIGGGVSDTQYF. This sequence joins TRBV19 and TRBJ2-3; 9 bases are shared with TRBD2. J was trimmed by 4 bases and V by 1 base; bases with no gene match: 3. The CDR3 has 15 residues. Germline V gene lookup returns CDR1 LNHDA and CDR2 SQIVND (reference sequence).

The chain recombines TRBV7-3 with TRBJ2-5; 8 nucleotides line up with TRBD1. The V segment lost 4 bases and the J segment 9 bases; nucleotides outside the gene matches: 7. CDR1 SGHTA and CDR2 FQGTGA come from the germline V gene. CDR3 size: 13 residues. The CDR3 loop reads CASSWVDRGAQYF. DNA for the CDR3: TGTGCCAGCAGCTGGGTCGACAGGGGAGCCCAGTACTTC.

The rearrangement joins TRBV28 to TRBJ1-1, with D perhaps matching TRBD1 (6 bases). The V end lost 5 bases, the J end lost 5 bases, and 9 bases lay between the germline ends. CDR1 and CDR2 from the germline V gene are MDHEN and SYDVKM. The CDR3 runs 12 residues. The CDR3: CASSEQGTEAFF. In DNA, the CDR3 is TGTGCCAGCAGTGAACAGGGTACTGAAGCTTTCTTT.

The V and J genes are TRBV28 and TRBJ1-4; unclear D gene. This CDR3 is built from 15 residues. V was clipped by 2 bases and J by 4 bases, with 11 bases between them. The germline V gene has CDR1 MDHEN and CDR2 SYDVKM. The CDR3 coding sequence is TGTGCCAGCAGTTTAGGGAGCACCCGTAATGAAAAACTGTTTTTT. Translating gives CASSLGSTRNEKLFF. The full variable domain, rest sourced from reference TRBV28 and TRBJ1-4, is DVKVTQSSRYLVKRTGEKVFLECVQDMDHENMFWYRQDPGLGLRLIYFSYDVKMKEKGDIPEGYSVSREKKERFSLILESASTNQTSMYLCASSLGSTRNEKLFFGSGTQLSVL.

This chain connects TRBV6-2 or TRBV6-3 to TRBJ1-1; tentatively, D is TRBD1 (5 bases). The germline V gene encodes CDR1 MNHEY and CDR2 SVGEGT. V gave up 4 bases and J gave up 4 bases, with 16 bases separating them. CDR3 length equals 15 residues. CDR3 sequence: CASSLEEGVRTEAFF. The DNA for the CDR3 is TGTGCCAGCAGTTTAGAGGAAGGGGTTCGCACTGAAGCTTTCTTT.

The CDR3 loop is CASSISGEDTEAFF. The DNA for the CDR3 is TGTGCCAGCTCCATTAGTGGGGAGGACACTGAAGCTTTCTTT. The chain recombines TRBV18 with TRBJ1-1; D unclear. CDR3 length: 14 amino acids. The V gene's germline CDR1 is KGHSH and CDR2 LQKENI. V gave up 6 bases and J gave up 3 bases, with 14 bases separating them.

This clone was picked up a small number of times. The CDR3 nucleotides read TGTGCCAGCAAAGGGACAGGGACTAATTCACCCCTCCACTTT. Translation gives CASKGTGTNSPLHF. V and J are TRBV2 and TRBJ1-6; 9 bases map to TRBD1. The germline V gene encodes CDR1 SNHLY and CDR2 FYNNEI. The CDR3 is 14 residues long. Trimming cost V 7 bases and J 6 bases; bases outside gene matches: 4.

The chain couples TRBV25-1 to TRBJ1-1, with 12 bases matching TRBD1. V was clipped by 6 bases and J by 12 bases; unmatched bases: 14. CDR3 length equals 15 residues. Looked up from germline, CDR1 is MGHDK and CDR2 is SYGVNS. CDR3 protein: CASSPRDRGRLKTFF. CDR3 coding DNA: TGTGCCAGCAGCCCGAGGGACAGGGGGCGGTTGAAAACTTTCTTT. Full variable domain (outside the CDR3, taken from reference TRBV25-1 and TRBJ1-1): EADIYQTPRYLVIGTGKKITLECSQTMGHDKMYWYQQDPGMELHLIHYSYGVNSTEKGDLSSESTVSRIRTEHFPLTLESARPSHTSQYLCASSPRDRGRLKTFFGQGTRLTVV.